This T cell receptor (beta chain) stems from a study of blood T cells in healthy people across ages. Through a sample-barcoded 5' primer and a J-beta primer mix, a second PCR was run for 7 to 11 cycles. TCRdb ran MiXCR on the 5' RACE reads and lists one entry per CDR3 protein. The sample consists of about 620,000 distinct CDR3 sequences, around 20% of them appearing once. V was shortened by 4 bases and J by 0 bases, with 11 bases between the two germline ends. The CDR3 is 15 amino acids. From germline, CDR1 is ENHRY and CDR2 SYGVKD. The sequence was collected from a man between 65 and 85 years old in good health. The chain joins TRBV10-3 to TRBJ2-3, with D perhaps TRBD2 (6 bases). The sequencing sample was made of blood. This CDR3 reads CAISGIAVSTDTQYF. The DNA of the CDR3 is TGTGCCATCAGTGGGATAGCGGTTAGCACAGATACGCAGTATTTT.